These 10 T cell receptor beta chains came from one sample sequenced in a study of cytomegalovirus exposure and HLA in healthy donors (TCRdb year 2017). Library generation was performed with the immunoSEQ multiplex PCR assay. For the multiplex PCR, a mixture combining 60 forward primers for TCR Vbeta segments and 13 reverse primers for TCR Jbeta segments was used. TCRdb provides this immuneACCESS table in a form limited to in-frame rearrangements. Some clones are lacking; in checked studies, under half of them reflect an unresolved V gene, and why the rest are absent is not known. Recorded for this sample are roughly 150,000 clones; 60% to 85% of them occurred a single time. The ten most abundant clones make up approximately 2.1% of the sample. The specimen sequenced was PBMCs. Source of these receptors: a man aged 50 to 60 in good health and CMV-seropositive.

On this clone itself: The junction differs from germline at one of its ends, possibly a read error. The chain uses TRBV7-2 and TRBJ1-2, with 7 bases aligning to TRBD1. CDR1 is SGHTA and CDR2 is FQGNSA in the germline V gene. The CDR3 has 15 residues. The CDR3 is CASSLGLRGEYGYTF. CDR3 nucleotide sequence: TGTGCCAGCAGTTTAGGCCTCAGGGGGGAATATGGCTACACCTTC.

The V and J genes are TRBV7-6 and TRBJ1-2; TRBD1 aligns across 10 bases. CDR1 and CDR2 (germline): SGHVS, FNYEAQ. The trim removed 0 bases at V and 4 bases at J, leaving 5 bases unmatched. This CDR3 spans 16 amino acids. In nucleotides, the CDR3 is TGTGCCAGCAGCTTAGCGATAGGGGACAGGGGCTATGGCTACACCTTC. Protein product: CASSLAIGDRGYGYTF.

This chain joins TRBV28 and TRBJ1-2; 7 positions match TRBD1. Germline V gives CDR1 MDHEN, CDR2 SYDVKM. Trimming cost V 3 bases and J 0 bases; bases outside gene matches: 7. The CDR3 covers 16 residues. The chain's CDR3 is CASSFVEGASNYGYTF. CDR3 in DNA: TGTGCCAGCAGTTTTGTGGAGGGGGCGTCTAACTATGGCTACACCTTC.

V and J are TRBV10-3 and TRBJ1-1, with no clear D. There are 13 residues in the CDR3. Trimming stripped 6 bases from V and 1 base from J, with 9 bases between. Germline V lookup: CDR1 ENHRY, CDR2 SYGVKD. The CDR3 DNA sequence: TGTGCCATCAGGGACGGAGGGAACACTGAAGCTTTCTTT. It encodes CAIRDGGNTEAFF.

This chain connects TRBV7-9 to TRBJ2-1, with a possible D match to TRBD2 (7 bases). Per the germline V gene, CDR1 is SEHNR and CDR2 is FQNEAQ (reference sequence). This CDR3 is built from 14 residues. The V end lost 1 base, the J end lost 11 bases, and 15 bases lay between the germline ends. The chain's CDR3 is CASSLGTGGGKQFF. As DNA, the CDR3 is TGTGCCAGCAGCTTAGGGACCGGCGGGGGCAAGCAGTTCTTC.

V and J are TRBV5-6 and TRBJ2-1; 10 bases are a match to TRBD2. CDR1 and CDR2 (germline): SGHDT, YYEEEE. The CDR3 runs 15 residues. J lost 5 bases, V lost 6 bases, and 8 bases had no gene match. CDR3 DNA: TGTGCCAGCACCCCGGGACTAGCGATCGACAATGAGCAGTTCTTC. This encodes CASTPGLAIDNEQFF.

The V call is TRBV18, the J call TRBJ2-1; D gene uncertain. Germline lookup yields CDR1 KGHSH and CDR2 LQKENI. Trimming removed 2 bases at V and 7 bases at J, with 9 bases between. The CDR3 has 13 amino acids. CDR3: CASSPSPNNEQFF. The CDR3 nucleotides read TGTGCCAGCTCACCATCCCCTAATAATGAGCAGTTCTTC.

V and J are TRBV6-1 and TRBJ2-4; D gene ambiguous. The CDR3 totals 15 residues. Germline V gene data show CDR1 as MNHNS and CDR2 as SASEGT. Trimming stripped 4 bases from V and 0 bases from J, with 10 bases between. The CDR3 DNA reads as TGTGCCAGCAGTGTCCACCTACTAGCCAAAAACATTCAGTACTTC. This gives the protein CASSVHLLAKNIQYF.

This clone was seen a single time. This chain uses TRBV18 with TRBJ1-5; 7 bases align to TRBD1. Germline V gene sequence: CDR1 KGHSH, CDR2 LQKENI. V was pared by 6 bases and J by 0 bases, with 8 bases of the junction left unmatched. CDR3 size: 16 residues. CDR3 in amino acids: CASSSATGSSNQPQHF. CDR3 in DNA: TGTGCCAGCTCCTCCGCGACAGGGTCTAGCAATCAGCCCCAGCATTTT.

The chain couples TRBV7-9 to TRBJ1-2; tentative D call: TRBD1 (5 bases). The V gene's germline CDR1 is SEHNR and CDR2 FQNEAQ (reference sequence). With 3 bases removed from V and 1 base from J, the gap between germline ends came to 9 bases. CDR3 length: 14 residues. The CDR3 loop reads CASSFPGLNYGYTF. The CDR3 coding sequence is TGTGCCAGCAGCTTTCCGGGACTTAACTATGGCTACACCTTC.